The 5 T cell receptor beta chains in this list originate from one sample, sequenced in a study of OX40 agonist ivuxolimab in advanced cancers. This table comes from immunoSEQ multiplex PCR, and its TCRdb copy is limited to in-frame clones, with some not included. Of 60,000 to 85,000 clones listed, under 90% are singletons. The specimen was CD4+ or CD8+ T cells sorted from blood, collected in a trial of the OX40 agonist ivuxolimab. The receptor source for this set is an adult with an advanced solid tumor such as melanoma, head and neck, liver or kidney cancer.

The rearrangement links TRBV7-2 to TRBJ1-2; D is undetermined. This CDR3 contains 13 residues. Germline loops: CDR1 SGHTA, CDR2 FQGNSA. The V and J ends lost 0 bases and 4 bases respectively, with 6 bases between them. CDR3 DNA sequence: TGTGCCAGCAGCTTAGCCGGATTCTATGGCTACACCTTC. Protein product: CASSLAGFYGYTF.

V gene TRBV6-5 combines with J gene TRBJ2-5; D possibly corresponds to TRBD2 (7 bases). Looked up from germline, CDR1 is MNHEY and CDR2 is SVGAGI. CDR3 length: 13 residues. V lost 8 bases and J lost 5, with 15 bases in between. The CDR3 sequence is CASRSGGAETQYF. The CDR3 DNA sequence: TGTGCCAGCCGTTCGGGGGGCGCTGAGACCCAGTACTTC.

CDR3 protein: CARGVDNEQFF. CDR3 bases: TGTGCCAGGGGGGTCGACAATGAGCAGTTCTTC. The chain links TRBV2 to TRBJ2-1, with D perhaps being TRBD1 or TRBD2 (5 bases each). The ends were cut back, 9 bases at V and 5 bases at J, with 8 bases in the middle. Germline CDR1 SNHLY, CDR2 FYNNEI. The CDR3 loop spans 11 amino acids.

The rearrangement joins TRBV28 to TRBJ1-1, with 10 bases fitting TRBD1. The CDR3 runs to 16 residues. Trimming at V came to 6 bases and at J to 0 bases, leaving 7 bases not matched to a gene. Germline V gene data show CDR1 as MDHEN and CDR2 as SYDVKM. The CDR3 spells CASRPWTGGLNTEAFF. The CDR3 bases are TGTGCCAGCAGACCCTGGACAGGGGGGTTGAACACTGAAGCTTTCTTT.

This chain uses TRBV25-1 with TRBJ1-1; 9 bases align to TRBD1. Looked up from germline, CDR1 is MGHDK and CDR2 is SYGVNS. J gave up 1 base and V 4 bases, and 4 bases lay outside the gene matches. CDR3 length equals 15 residues. The DNA of the CDR3 is TGTGCCAGCAGTGCCCCGGACAGGGGGAACACTGAAGCTTTCTTT. Translated, it gives CASSAPDRGNTEAFF.